This section outlines one TCR beta chain sequence together with its context. Its antigen is not known. The data were taken from a study of Ad26.COV2.S vaccination and SARS-CoV-2 variants. About the study: As a participant in COV1001, the donor was in the Ad26.COV2.S trial arm. Intramuscular Ad26.COV2.S doses were given once or twice, 56 days apart.

Germline-derived CDR1 and CDR2 are SEHNR and FQNEAQ (reference sequence). The V end lost 1 base, the J end lost 6 bases, and 15 bases lay between the germline ends. The CDR3 contains 15 residues. Using immunoSEQ multiplex PCR, the repertoire was profiled, and TCRdb retains in-frame clones only, with some absent. The sample shows roughly 320,000 clones, 85% of them seen only once. Study-wide findings and caveats: After vaccination, substantial breadth of spike-specific CD8+ and CD4+ responses was reported.

Treatment reported: 15 to 20 received Ad26.COV2.S at low or high dose, single or two shots; 5 received placebo; per-sample allocation not given. Specimen acquisition occurred on day 63 following the initial vaccine or placebo injection. V gene TRBV7-9 combines with J gene TRBJ1-2, with D perhaps TRBD1 (6 bases). The sample was peripheral blood, taken in a trial of Ad26.COV2.S vaccine versus placebo. The source of this sequence is a person between 18 and 65 years old who received the Ad26.COV2.S COVID-19 vaccine or a placebo. CDR3 coding DNA: TGTGCCAGCAGCTTAGGGACAGATAATTATAATGGCTACACCTTC. Translated: CASSLGTDNYNGYTF. The full variable domain, completed using reference TRBV7-9 and TRBJ1-2, is DTGVSQNPRHKITKRGQNVTFRCDPISEHNRLYWYRQTLGQGPEFLTYFQNEAQLEKSRLLSDRFSAERPKGSFSTLEIQRTEQGDSAMYLCASSLGTDNYNGYTFGSGTRLTVV.